These T cell receptor beta chains were read from a single sample in a study of cytomegalovirus exposure and HLA in healthy donors. Clones were sequenced by immunoSEQ multiplex PCR, and TCRdb holds only the in-frame ones, with some missing. The sample lists hundreds of thousands of clones; about 83% were seen once. Specimen: PBMCs. The source is a girl aged 10 to 17 in good health and CMV-seronegative. CDR3s include the opening cysteine and the closing phenylalanine or tryptophan. Each record gives: D gene, V gene, CDR3 length, clone size, J gene, CDR3 protein, CDR3 DNA. The D gene is left open where the match is weak. Clone sizes are given selectively: once, few, many, or a class where the clone is expanded.

>TRBD1|TRBV27|15|.|TRBJ2-7
CASSLMGQAPYEQYF
TGTGCCAGCAGTTTAATGGGACAGGCTCCATACGAGCAGTACTTC
>.|TRBV28|15|few|TRBJ2-3
CASTRGLYHTDTQYF
TGTGCCAGCACTCGGGGACTGTACCACACAGATACGCAGTATTTT
>.|TRBV27|14|.|TRBJ1-2
CASSSGGTGYGYTF
TGTGCCAGCAGTTCGGGCGGGACTGGCTATGGCTACACCTTC
>TRBD1|TRBV28|15|.|TRBJ1-1
CASSWTGTVNTEAFF
TGTGCCAGCAGTTGGACCGGGACAGTCAACACTGAAGCTTTCTTT
>.|TRBV21-1|17|.|TRBJ2-1
CASSRAETSGVVNEQFF
TGTGCCAGCAGCCGGGCGGAGACTAGCGGGGTGGTCAATGAGCAGTTCTTC
>.|TRBV21-1|15|.|TRBJ1-4
CASSKAGGEAEKLFF
TGTGCCAGCAGCAAAGCGGGAGGGGAAGCAGAAAAACTGTTTTTT
>.|TRBV15|16|.|TRBJ1-1
CATSREGAGRMAEAFF
TGTGCCACCAGCAGAGAGGGGGCAGGGCGGATGGCTGAAGCTTTCTTT
>TRBD2|TRBV30|14|.|TRBJ2-1
CACSGLAGSGEQFF
TGTGCCTGCTCGGGACTAGCGGGGTCGGGTGAGCAGTTCTTC
>.|TRBV19|15|.|TRBJ1-5
CASSAIDRTDQPQHF
TGTGCCAGTAGTGCCATAGACAGGACCGATCAGCCCCAGCATTTT
>.|TRBV7-7|14|.|TRBJ2-3
CASSFGDTTDTQYF
TGTGCTAGCAGCTTCGGGGATACGACAGATACGCAGTATTTT
>.|TRBV28|14|few|TRBJ1-1
CASSFRTMNTEAFF
TGTGCCAGCAGTTTCAGAACGATGAACACTGAAGCTTTCTTT
>TRBD2|TRBV28|16|.|TRBJ2-5
CASSPAGLGRLETQYF
TGTGCCAGCAGTCCCGCGGGACTAGGAAGACTAGAGACCCAGTACTTC
>.|TRBV5-6|14|few|TRBJ2-3
CASSFRVSGNTQYF
TGTGCCAGCAGCTTCAGGGTTTCAGGGAATACGCAGTATTTT
>TRBD2|TRBV6-4|18|.|TRBJ2-3
CASSDKGVAGGFTDTQYF
TGTGCCAGCAGTGACAAAGGGGTAGCGGGAGGATTTACAGATACGCAGTATTTT
>TRBD1|TRBV7-9|15|few|TRBJ1-2
CASSSSGQINYGYTF
TGTGCCAGCAGCTCATCGGGACAGATCAACTATGGCTACACCTTC
>.|TRBV2|14|.|TRBJ1-1
CASSPTPPGPGAFF
TGTGCCAGCAGCCCCACCCCCCCAGGACCGGGGGCTTTCTTT
>TRBD1|TRBV11-3|17|.|TRBJ1-5
CASSLPQGGQIYQPQHF
TGTGCCAGCAGCTTACCACAGGGGGGACAGATCTATCAGCCCCAGCATTTT
>.|TRBV28|17|.|TRBJ2-6
CASSPGTRVSGANVLTF
TGTGCCAGCAGTCCCGGGACACGGGTCTCTGGGGCCAACGTCCTGACTTTC
>.|TRBV18|14|.|TRBJ2-7
CASSPKAGVYEQYF
TGTGCCAGCTCCCCAAAGGCCGGAGTCTACGAGCAGTACTTC
>.|TRBV9|13|once|TRBJ1-3
CASNRGSGNTIYF
TGTGCCAGCAATCGGGGCTCTGGAAACACCATATATTTT
>TRBD1|TRBV11-2|17|.|TRBJ2-2
CASSLEYGTGSTGELFF
TGTGCCAGCAGCTTAGAATATGGGACAGGGTCCACCGGGGAGCTGTTTTTT
>.|TRBV27|15|.|TRBJ1-5
CASSSLAQGNQPQHF
TGTGCCAGCAGCTCCCTAGCCCAGGGCAATCAGCCCCAGCATTTT
>.|TRBV7-8|13|.|TRBJ2-3
CASSSLTGDTQYF
TGTGCCAGCAGCTCCTTGACAGGCGATACGCAGTATTTT
>TRBD2|TRBV9|16|.|TRBJ2-5
CASSVGGGGPKETQYF
TGTGCCAGCAGCGTAGGCGGGGGGGGCCCAAAAGAGACCCAGTACTTC
>.|TRBV28|14|.|TRBJ2-5
CASSRRGALGTQYF
TGTGCCAGCAGCCGCAGGGGGGCCCTCGGGACCCAGTACTTC
>.|TRBV30|13|.|TRBJ1-2
CAWSPGHRYGYTF
TGTGCCTGGAGCCCGGGACACCGCTATGGCTACACCTTC
>TRBD2|TRBV4-2|16|.|TRBJ2-1
CASSQDPSGGLGEQFF
TGTGCCAGCAGCCAAGATCCTAGCGGGGGTCTCGGTGAGCAGTTCTTC
>TRBD1|TRBV27|14|.|TRBJ1-6
CASSWTGRNSPLHF
TGTGCCAGCAGTTGGACAGGGAGAAATTCACCCCTCCACTTT
>TRBD1|TRBV9|17|.|TRBJ2-1
CASSFSSGGSSYNEQFF
TGTGCCAGCAGCTTTTCATCAGGGGGCAGCTCCTACAATGAGCAGTTCTTC
>TRBD1|TRBV6-1|14|few|TRBJ1-1
CASSVEGAGTEAFF
TGTGCCAGCAGTGTCGAGGGGGCGGGTACTGAAGCTTTCTTT
>.|TRBV6-1|10|.|TRBJ2-7
CASRSYEQYF
TGTGCCAGCAGGAGCTACGAGCAGTACTTC
>.|TRBV29-1|13|.|TRBJ1-1
CSARPADRTEAFF
TGCAGCGCCCGCCCCGCTGACAGGACTGAAGCTTTCTTT
>.|TRBV7-8|14|.|TRBJ1-4
CASSSGRGKEKLFF
TGTGCCAGCAGCTCTGGCAGAGGGAAAGAAAAACTGTTTTTT
>TRBD1|TRBV2|15|.|TRBJ1-2
CASSPRDRVDYGYTF
TGTGCCAGCAGCCCAAGGGACAGGGTCGACTATGGCTACACCTTC
>TRBD2|TRBV25-1|15|.|TRBJ2-7
CASSDAGGGSYEQYF
TGTGCCAGCAGTGATGCGGGGGGGGGTTCCTACGAGCAGTACTTC
>.|TRBV21-1|13|.|TRBJ2-7
CASSKERTGEQYF
TGTGCCAGCAGCAAAGAAAGGACAGGCGAGCAGTACTTC
>TRBD1|TRBV27|15|.|TRBJ2-7
CASRVGTGWSYEQYF
TGTGCCAGCAGGGTTGGGACAGGGTGGTCCTACGAGCAGTACTTC
>TRBD2|TRBV2|16|once|TRBJ2-3
CASSERLAPSTDTQYF
TGTGCCAGCAGTGAAAGACTAGCCCCTAGCACAGATACGCAGTATTTT
>TRBD1|TRBV27|16|.|TRBJ1-2
CASSFAGDRGGYGYTF
TGTGCCAGCAGTTTCGCCGGGGACAGGGGCGGGTATGGCTACACCTTC
>TRBD1|TRBV28|15|few|TRBJ2-1
CASSSTGSSYNEQFF
TGTGCCAGCAGTTCGACAGGGAGCTCCTACAATGAGCAGTTCTTC
>.|TRBV7-2|14|.|TRBJ2-5
CASSLGPSGETQYF
TGTGCCAGCAGCCTCGGCCCTTCGGGAGAGACCCAGTACTTC
>.|TRBV7-2|13|.|TRBJ2-2
CASSLQGTGELFF
TGTGCCAGCAGCCTACAGGGCACCGGGGAGCTGTTTTTT